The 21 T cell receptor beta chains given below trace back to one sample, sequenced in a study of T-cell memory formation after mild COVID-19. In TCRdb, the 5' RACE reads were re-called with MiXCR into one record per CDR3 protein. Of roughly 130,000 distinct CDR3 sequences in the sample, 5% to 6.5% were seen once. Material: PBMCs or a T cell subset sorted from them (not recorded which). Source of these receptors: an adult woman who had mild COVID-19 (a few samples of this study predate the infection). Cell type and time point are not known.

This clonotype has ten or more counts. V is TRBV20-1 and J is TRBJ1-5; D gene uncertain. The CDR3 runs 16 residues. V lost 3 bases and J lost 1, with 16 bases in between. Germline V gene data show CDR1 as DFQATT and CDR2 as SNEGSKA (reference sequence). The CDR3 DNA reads TGCAGTGCTAGGGAAAAATGGACGGCGAGCAATCAGCCCCAGCATTTT. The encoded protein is CSAREKWTASNQPQHF.

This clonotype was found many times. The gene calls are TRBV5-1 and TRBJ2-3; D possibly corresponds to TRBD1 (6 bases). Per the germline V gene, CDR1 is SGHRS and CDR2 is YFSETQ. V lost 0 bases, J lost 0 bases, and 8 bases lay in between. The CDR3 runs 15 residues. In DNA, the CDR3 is TGCGCCAGCAGCTTGGGTGGGGGCAGCACAGATACGCAGTATTTT. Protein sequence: CASSLGGGSTDTQYF.

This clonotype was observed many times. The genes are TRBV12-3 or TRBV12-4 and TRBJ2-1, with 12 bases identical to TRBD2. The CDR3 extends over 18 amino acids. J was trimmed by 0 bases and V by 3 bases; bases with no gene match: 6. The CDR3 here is CASSFGTSGLSSYNEQFF. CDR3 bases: TGTGCCAGCAGTTTTGGGACTAGCGGGCTTAGCTCCTACAATGAGCAGTTCTTC.

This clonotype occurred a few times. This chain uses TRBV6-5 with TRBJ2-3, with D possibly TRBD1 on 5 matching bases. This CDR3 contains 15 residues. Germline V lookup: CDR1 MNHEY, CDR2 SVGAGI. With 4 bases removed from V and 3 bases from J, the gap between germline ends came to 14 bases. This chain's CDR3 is CASSLQTATTDTQYF. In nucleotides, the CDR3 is TGTGCCAGCAGTTTGCAGACAGCCACGACAGATACGCAGTATTTT.

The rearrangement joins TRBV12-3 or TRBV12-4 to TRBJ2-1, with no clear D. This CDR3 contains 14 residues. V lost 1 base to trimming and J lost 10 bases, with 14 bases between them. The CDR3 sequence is CASSLDPFNYEQFF. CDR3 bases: TGTGCCAGCAGTTTAGACCCTTTTAATTACGAGCAGTTCTTC.

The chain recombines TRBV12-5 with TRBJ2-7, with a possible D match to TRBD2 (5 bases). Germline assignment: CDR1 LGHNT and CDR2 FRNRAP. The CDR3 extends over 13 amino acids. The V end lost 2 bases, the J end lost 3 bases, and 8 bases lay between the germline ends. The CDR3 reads CASGLSGIYEQYF. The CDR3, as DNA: TGTGCTAGTGGTTTGAGCGGAATCTACGAGCAGTACTTC.

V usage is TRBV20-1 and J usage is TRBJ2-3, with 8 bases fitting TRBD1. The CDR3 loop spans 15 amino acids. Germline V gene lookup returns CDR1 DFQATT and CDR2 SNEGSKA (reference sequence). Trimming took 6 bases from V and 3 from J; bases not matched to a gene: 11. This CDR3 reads CSAGDRGVHTDTQYF. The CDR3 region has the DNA TGCAGTGCCGGAGACAGGGGCGTACATACAGATACGCAGTATTTT.

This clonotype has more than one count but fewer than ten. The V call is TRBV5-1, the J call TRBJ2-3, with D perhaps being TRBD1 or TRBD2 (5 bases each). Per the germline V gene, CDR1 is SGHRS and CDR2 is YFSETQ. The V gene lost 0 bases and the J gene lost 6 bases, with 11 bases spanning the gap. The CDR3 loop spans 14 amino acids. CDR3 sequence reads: CASSLGGTKDTQYF. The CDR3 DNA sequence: TGCGCCAGCAGCTTGGGGGGGACCAAGGATACGCAGTATTTT.

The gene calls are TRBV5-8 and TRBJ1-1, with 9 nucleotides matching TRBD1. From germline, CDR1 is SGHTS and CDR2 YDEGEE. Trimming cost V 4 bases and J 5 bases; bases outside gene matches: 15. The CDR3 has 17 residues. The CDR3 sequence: CASSPLWTGALGTEAFF. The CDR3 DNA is TGTGCCAGCAGCCCACTATGGACAGGGGCCCTAGGGACTGAAGCTTTCTTT.

For the CDR3, the DNA is TGTGCCAGCAGCTTGGAGGGACGGATGAACACTGAAGCTTTCTTT. Its protein product is CASSLEGRMNTEAFF. The chain uses TRBV2 and TRBJ1-1; possible D gene TRBD1, 5 bases. This CDR3 region has 15 residues. Trimming pared 6 bases from V and 0 bases from J, leaving 14 bases between. CDR1 and CDR2 (germline): SNHLY, FYNNEI.

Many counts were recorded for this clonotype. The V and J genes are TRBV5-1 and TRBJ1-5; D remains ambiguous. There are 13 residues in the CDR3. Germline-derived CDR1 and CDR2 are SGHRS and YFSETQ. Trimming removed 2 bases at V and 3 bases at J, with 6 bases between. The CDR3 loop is CASSFDTNQPQHF. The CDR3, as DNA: TGCGCCAGCAGCTTCGACACCAATCAGCCCCAGCATTTT.

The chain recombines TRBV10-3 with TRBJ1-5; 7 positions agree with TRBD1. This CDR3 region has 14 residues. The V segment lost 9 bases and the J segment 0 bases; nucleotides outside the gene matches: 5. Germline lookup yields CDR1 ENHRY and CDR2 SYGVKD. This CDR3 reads CAISTGNSNQPQHF. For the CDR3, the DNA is TGTGCCATTTCGACAGGGAATAGCAATCAGCCCCAGCATTTT.

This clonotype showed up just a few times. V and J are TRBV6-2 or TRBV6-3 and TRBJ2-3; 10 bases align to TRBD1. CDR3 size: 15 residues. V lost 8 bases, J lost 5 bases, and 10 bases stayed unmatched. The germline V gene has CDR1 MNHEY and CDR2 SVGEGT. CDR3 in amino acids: CASADGTGVRDTQYF. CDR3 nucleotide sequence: TGTGCCAGCGCCGACGGGACAGGGGTCCGAGATACGCAGTATTTT.

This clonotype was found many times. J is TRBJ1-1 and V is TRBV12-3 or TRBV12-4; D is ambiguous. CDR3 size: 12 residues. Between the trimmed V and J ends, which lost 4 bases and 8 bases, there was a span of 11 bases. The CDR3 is CASSYPGVEAFF. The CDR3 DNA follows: TGTGCCAGCAGTTACCCCGGGGTAGAAGCTTTCTTT.

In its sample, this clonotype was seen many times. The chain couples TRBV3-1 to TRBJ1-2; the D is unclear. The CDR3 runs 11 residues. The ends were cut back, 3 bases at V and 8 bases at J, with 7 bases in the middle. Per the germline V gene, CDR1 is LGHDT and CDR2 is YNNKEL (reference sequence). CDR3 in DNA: TGTGCCAGCAGCCAGGGATCCGGCTACACCTTC. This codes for CASSQGSGYTF.

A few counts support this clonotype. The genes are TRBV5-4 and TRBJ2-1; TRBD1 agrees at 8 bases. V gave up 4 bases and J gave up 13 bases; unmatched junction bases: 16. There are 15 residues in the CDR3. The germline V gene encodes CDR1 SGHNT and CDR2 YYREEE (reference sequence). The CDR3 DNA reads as TGTGCCAGCAGCCCTGTGCCGGGACAGGCGGAATCCCAGTTCTTC. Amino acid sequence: CASSPVPGQAESQFF.

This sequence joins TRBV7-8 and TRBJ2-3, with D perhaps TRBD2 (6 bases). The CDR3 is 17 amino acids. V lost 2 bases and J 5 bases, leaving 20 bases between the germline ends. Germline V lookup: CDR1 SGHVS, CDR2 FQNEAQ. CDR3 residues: CASSLQTGRGMGDTQYF. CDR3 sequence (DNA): TGTGCCAGCAGCTTACAGACCGGGAGAGGGATGGGAGATACGCAGTATTTT.

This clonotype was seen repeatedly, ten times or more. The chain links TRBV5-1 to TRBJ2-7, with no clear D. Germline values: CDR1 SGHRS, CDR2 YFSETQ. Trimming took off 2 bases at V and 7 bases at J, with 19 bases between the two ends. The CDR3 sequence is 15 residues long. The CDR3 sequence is CASSFSHGPGGEQYF. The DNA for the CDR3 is TGCGCCAGCAGCTTTTCACACGGGCCTGGCGGAGAGCAGTACTTC. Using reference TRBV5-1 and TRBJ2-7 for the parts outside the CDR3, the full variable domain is KAGVTQTPRYLIKTRGQQVTLSCSPISGHRSVSWYQQTPGQGLQFLFEYFSETQRNKGNFPGRFSGRQFSNSRSEMNVSTLELGDSALYLCASSFSHGPGGEQYFGPGTRLTVT.

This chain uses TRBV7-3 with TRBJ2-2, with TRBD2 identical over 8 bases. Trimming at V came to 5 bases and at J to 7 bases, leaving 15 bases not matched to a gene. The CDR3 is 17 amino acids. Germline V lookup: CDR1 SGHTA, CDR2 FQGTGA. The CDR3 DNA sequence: TGTGCCAGCAGCGTAGGAGGTGGCGGACTAGCAATCGGGGAGCTGTTTTTT. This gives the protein CASSVGGGGLAIGELFF.

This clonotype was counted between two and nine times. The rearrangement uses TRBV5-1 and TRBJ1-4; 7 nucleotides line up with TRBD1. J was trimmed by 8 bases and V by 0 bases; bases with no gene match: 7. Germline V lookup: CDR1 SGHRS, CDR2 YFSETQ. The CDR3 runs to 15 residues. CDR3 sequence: CASSLAGTVSEKLFF. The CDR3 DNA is TGCGCCAGCAGCTTGGCCGGGACAGTCTCAGAAAAACTGTTTTTT.

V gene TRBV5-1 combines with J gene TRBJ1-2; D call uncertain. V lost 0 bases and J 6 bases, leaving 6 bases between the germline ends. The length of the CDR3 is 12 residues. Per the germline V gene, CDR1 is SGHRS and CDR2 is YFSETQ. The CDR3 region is CASSLEGNGYTF. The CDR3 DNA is TGCGCCAGCAGCTTGGAGGGCAATGGCTACACCTTC.